This is a list of T cell receptor beta chains from one sample in a study of T cells after yellow fever vaccination. TCRdb itself ran the 5' RACE reads through MiXCR, one entry per CDR3 protein. The table has about 330,000 distinct CDR3 sequences, roughly 8.3% seen once; the top ten hold 17%. The sequencing used PBMCs, collected roughly 45 days after the first yellow fever vaccination. The receptors shown here come from a man aged 18 to 30 who received the YFV17D yellow fever vaccine. The CDR3 runs from the conserved cysteine through the conserved F or W. A D gene is named only where the DNA matches it firmly. A row's size may be missing; if present it is once, few, many or a size class.

J: TRBJ2-5
D: NA
V: TRBV18
size: NA
CDR3: CASSPKRISQETQYF
DNA: TGTGCCAGCTCACCAAAACGGATCTCCCAAGAGACCCAGTACTTC

J: TRBJ1-1
D: NA
V: TRBV20-1
size: many
CDR3: CSARVTSAVALRTEAFF
DNA: TGCAGTGCTAGAGTCACCTCGGCAGTGGCCCTGCGGACTGAAGCTTTCTTT

J: TRBJ1-2
D: NA
V: TRBV6-1
size: few
CDR3: CASSGTAVYGYTF
DNA: TGTGCCAGCAGTGGGACAGCAGTCTATGGCTACACCTTC

J: TRBJ2-3
D: TRBD2
V: TRBV5-1
size: NA
CDR3: CASRSRSLAGWDTQYF
DNA: TGCGCCAGCAGATCCAGGTCACTAGCGGGGTGGGATACGCAGTATTTT

J: TRBJ2-5
D: NA
V: TRBV3-1
size: NA
CDR3: CASSQGRQFAETQYF
DNA: TGTGCCAGCAGCCAAGGCAGACAGTTCGCAGAGACCCAGTACTTC

J: TRBJ1-6
D: NA
V: TRBV6-5
size: many
CDR3: CASSYGNSPLHF
DNA: TGTGCCAGCAGTTACGGGAATTCACCCCTCCACTTT

J: TRBJ2-5
D: TRBD1
V: TRBV7-2
size: once
CDR3: CASSLFQGVGETQYF
DNA: TGTGCCAGCAGCTTATTCCAGGGGGTCGGAGAGACCCAGTACTTC

J: TRBJ2-7
D: NA
V: TRBV5-4
size: few
CDR3: CASSLSPGSSYEQYF
DNA: TGTGCCAGCAGCCTTTCTCCGGGGAGCTCCTACGAGCAGTACTTC

J: TRBJ2-1
D: NA
V: TRBV3-1
size: NA
CDR3: CASSQEVEFNEQFF
DNA: TGTGCCAGCAGCCAAGAAGTTGAGTTCAATGAGCAGTTCTTC

J: TRBJ2-3
D: NA
V: TRBV6-2/TRBV6-3
size: few
CDR3: CASSYWKGNTDTQYF
DNA: TGTGCCAGCAGTTACTGGAAAGGGAACACAGATACGCAGTATTTT

J: TRBJ1-2
D: NA
V: TRBV7-9
size: many
CDR3: CASSREPNDYGYTF
DNA: TGTGCCAGCAGCCGAGAACCAAACGACTATGGCTACACCTTC

J: TRBJ2-5
D: NA
V: TRBV7-9
size: few
CDR3: CASSLGVFQYF
DNA: TGTGCCAGCAGCTTAGGGGTGTTCCAGTACTTC

J: TRBJ2-1
D: NA
V: TRBV5-4
size: NA
CDR3: CASSPPKGGYNGQFF
DNA: TGTGCCAGCAGCCCTCCGAAGGGCGGCTACAATGGGCAGTTCTTC

J: TRBJ1-2
D: TRBD1
V: TRBV29-1
size: NA
CDR3: CSVDVTGIRNYGYTF
DNA: TGCAGCGTTGATGTGACAGGGATAAGGAACTATGGCTACACCTTC

J: TRBJ1-1
D: TRBD1
V: TRBV10-3
size: few
CDR3: CASTGETNTEAFF
DNA: TGTGCCTCGACAGGGGAGACGAACACTGAAGCTTTCTTT

J: TRBJ2-3
D: TRBD2
V: TRBV4-1
size: many
CDR3: CASSLAASGNTDTQYF
DNA: TGCGCCAGCAGCCTCGCGGCTAGCGGGAACACAGATACGCAGTATTTT